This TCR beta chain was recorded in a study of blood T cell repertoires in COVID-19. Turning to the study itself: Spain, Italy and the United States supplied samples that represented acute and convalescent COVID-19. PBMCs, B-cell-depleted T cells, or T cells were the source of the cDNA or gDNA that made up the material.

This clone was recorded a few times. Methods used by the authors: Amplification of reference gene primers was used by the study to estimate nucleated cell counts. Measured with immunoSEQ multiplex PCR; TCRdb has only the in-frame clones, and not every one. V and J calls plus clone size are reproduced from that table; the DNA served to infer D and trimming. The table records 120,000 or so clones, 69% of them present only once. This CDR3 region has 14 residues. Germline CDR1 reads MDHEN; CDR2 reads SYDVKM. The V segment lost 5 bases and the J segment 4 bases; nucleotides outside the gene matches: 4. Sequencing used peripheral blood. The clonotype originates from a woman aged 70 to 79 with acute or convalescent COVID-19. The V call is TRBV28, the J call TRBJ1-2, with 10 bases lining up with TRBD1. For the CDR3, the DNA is TGTGCCAGCAGTCCCGGGACAGGGGTCTATGGCTACACCTTC. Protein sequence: CASSPGTGVYGYTF.